The clone carrying this T cell receptor beta chain was seen ten or more times. The data derive from a study of metastatic and nonmetastatic thyroid tumors. The wider study: The comparison covered peripheral blood and tumor or nodule tissue in malignant and benign thyroid patients.

Per the study methods: Construction of a distant-metastasis classifier for papillary thyroid cancer relied on CDR3 differences across clinicopathological groups. TCRdb reanalyzed the PCR reads with MiXCR. TCRdb, not the original authors, processed these V and J calls. The sample consists of approximately 20,000 clones, approximately 24% of them appearing once. Germline V gene lookup returns CDR1 MGHRA and CDR2 YSYEKL. The V end was cut by 0 bases, the J end by 5 bases, with 23 bases between. The length of the CDR3 is 19 residues. All patients reached thyroid surgery having received no treatment beforehand.

The clonotype originates from a male donor with papillary thyroid cancer or a benign thyroid nodule (not recorded which). Some clones in this sample may be carry-over from other donors' samples. J is TRBJ1-5 and V is TRBV4-1; D remains unclear. Sequencing used blood. The CDR3 loop is CASSQEFAFRLAAYQPQHF. As DNA, the CDR3 is TGCGCCAGCAGCCAAGAATTTGCGTTCAGGTTGGCGGCTTATCAGCCCCAGCATTTT.